Listed here are 8 T cell receptor beta chains from one sample, sequenced in a study of T cell repertoires in cytomegalovirus infection. TCRdb reprocessed the reads via MiXCR and lists one record per CDR3 protein. Found here are 100,000 or so distinct CDR3 sequences, about 22% of them singletons; the top ten hold roughly 43%. Specimen: CD8+ T cells from PBMCs. Receptors were obtained from a human donor in good health (CMV status not recorded). Some clones in this sample may be carry-over from other donors' samples.

This clonotype was seen repeatedly, ten times or more. The chain is built from TRBV7-2 and TRBJ2-3, with 13 bases matching TRBD2. Germline loops: CDR1 SGHTA, CDR2 FQGNSA. The CDR3 length is 16 residues. The V gene end was trimmed by 5 bases and the J gene end by 5 bases; junction bases not matched to a gene: 7. CDR3 in amino acids: CASSQPGLAGKDTQYF. DNA of the CDR3: TGTGCCAGCAGCCAACCGGGACTAGCGGGAAAAGATACGCAGTATTTT.

This clonotype was detected only a few times. The chain recombines TRBV15 with TRBJ2-7, with 11 bases fitting TRBD1. This CDR3 has 14 amino acids. Per germline, CDR1 LNHNV and CDR2 YYDKDF (reference sequence). V trimming: 5 bases; J trimming: 9 bases; junction bases outside the gene matches: 9. Written as DNA, the CDR3 is TGTGCCACCAGCTCCCGGGACAGGGGGTCAGGGCAGTACTTC. The encoded protein is CATSSRDRGSGQYF.

The chain links TRBV27 to TRBJ1-2, with no clear D. V was cut by 6 bases and J by 3 bases, with 11 bases left in between. CDR1 and CDR2 (germline): MNHEY, SMNVEV (reference sequence). The CDR3 consists of 13 residues. DNA for the CDR3: TGTGCCAGCAGGGATGGAGGATACTATGGCTACACCTTC. Its translation: CASRDGGYYGYTF.

This clonotype came up a few times. The chain recombines TRBV4-1 with TRBJ2-1, with D perhaps TRBD2 (5 bases). Looked up from germline, CDR1 is MGHRA and CDR2 is YSYEKL. The CDR3 runs to 14 residues. The ends were cut back, 5 bases at V and 7 bases at J, with 15 bases in the middle. CDR3 coding DNA: TGCGCCAGCAGCAATGAGTTGAGGGCGAATGAGCAGTTCTTC. Its protein is CASSNELRANEQFF.

In this sample, this clonotype turned up once. This CDR3 is CASSLIDGRNTEAFF. CDR3 sequence (DNA): TGTGCCAGCAGCTTAATTGACGGAAGGAACACTGAAGCTTTCTTT. The rearrangement links TRBV7-9 to TRBJ1-1; D gene uncertain. This CDR3 region has 15 residues. Germline loops: CDR1 SEHNR, CDR2 FQNEAQ (reference sequence). V was cut by 2 bases and J by 1 base, with 11 bases left in between. Full variable domain (outside the CDR3, taken from reference TRBV7-9 and TRBJ1-1): DTGVSQNPRHKITKRGQNVTFRCDPISEHNRLYWYRQTLGQGPEFLTYFQNEAQLEKSRLLSDRFSAERPKGSFSTLEIQRTEQGDSAMYLCASSLIDGRNTEAFFGQGTRLTVV.

The chain combines TRBV29-1 with TRBJ2-3, with 8 positions matching TRBD2. The CDR3 has 13 residues. Germline assignment: CDR1 SQVTM and CDR2 ANQGSEA. V was clipped by 1 base and J by 5 bases; unmatched bases: 2. The CDR3 loop reads CSVEALAGDTQYF. The CDR3 nucleotides are TGCAGCGTTGAAGCGCTAGCGGGAGATACGCAGTATTTT.

The sample holds a few counts of this clonotype. V is TRBV6-4 and J is TRBJ1-5, with 7 positions matching TRBD1. Germline V CDR1 and CDR2: MRHNA, SNTAGT. The CDR3 is 12 residues long. The junction had 4 bases not matched to a gene; V was cut back by 5 bases and J by 9 bases. CDR3 region: CASSLQGRPQHF. The CDR3 nucleotides read TGTGCCAGCAGTCTACAGGGGCGGCCCCAGCATTTT.

The count of this clonotype is one. This chain joins TRBV11-2 and TRBJ1-3; D is possibly TRBD1 (5 bases). Germline loops: CDR1 SGHAT, CDR2 FQNNGV. Trimming took 10 bases from V and 0 from J, leaving 16 bases between them. The CDR3 has 15 amino acids. CDR3 residues: CATVAGPASGNTIYF. DNA of the CDR3: TGTGCCACGGTGGCAGGGCCGGCCTCTGGAAACACCATATATTTT.